This TCR beta chain was sequenced for a study of naive and memory T cell subsets. Two oligonucleotides, mixed equimolar, formed the beta constant-region primer covering TRBC1 and TRBC2. Four rounds of PCR amplified the ligated cDNA using nested alpha and beta constant-region primers plus SP2. A 12-nucleotide UMI and the SP2 primer were added to the cDNA 3' end by oligonucleotide ligation. TCRdb re-analysed the UMI-ligation and nested PCR reads in MiXCR, keeping a single row per CDR3 protein. The repertoire includes roughly 92,000 distinct CDR3 sequences, about 11% of them detected once, and around 0.13% sits in the top ten. Study results and limitations: Clonotypes here are unpaired alpha or beta chain sequences. Especially in CD8 cells, naive repertoires contained a few larger clonotypes, possibly CD45RA-re-expressing memory cells.

This clonotype was recorded at least ten times. The antigen remains unidentified. Deletions cut 0 bases from V and 6 bases from J, with 18 bases between. CDR3 length equals 16 residues. Germline V gives CDR1 SGHRS, CDR2 YFSETQ. Overnight CMV lysate stimulation of fresh PBMCs defined donor CMV status by CD4+ IFNgamma. This chain uses TRBV5-1 with TRBJ1-2; no reliable D call. The sample taken for sequencing was naive CD4+ T cells from blood. This sequence originates from a human donor in good health. The CDR3 coding sequence is TGCGCCAGCAGCTTGGTATCGAGGGAAAACGGAGATGGCTACACCTTC. It encodes CASSLVSRENGDGYTF.